The 8 T cell receptor beta chains below were found in one sample sequenced in a study of blood T cell repertoires in COVID-19. The repertoire was sequenced with immunoSEQ multiplex PCR; TCRdb's copy has only in-frame clones and lacks some. Here the sample spans 26,000 or so clones, 80% to 90% being singletons. The sample consisted of peripheral blood. These receptors were obtained from a human donor in a cohort sampled during active COVID-19.

This chain uses TRBV19 with TRBJ2-2; 11 nucleotides agree with TRBD2. J was trimmed by 1 base and V by 8 bases; bases with no gene match: 9. Germline-derived CDR1 and CDR2 are LNHDA and SQIVND (reference sequence). The CDR3 length is 17 residues. Here the CDR3 DNA reads TGTGCCAGTGGCCGTGGTAGCGGGGGGGAGAACACCGGGGAGCTGTTTTTT. Translated, it gives CASGRGSGGENTGELFF.

This clone was found a few times. This chain uses TRBV7-2 with TRBJ2-7; possibly TRBD2 for D (7 bases). Per germline, CDR1 SGHTA and CDR2 FQGNSA. V was trimmed by 0 bases and J by 6 bases, leaving 15 bases between them. The CDR3 length is 15 residues. CDR3 sequence: CASSLASGGLLEQYF. Here the CDR3 DNA reads TGTGCCAGCAGCTTAGCATCGGGGGGCCTGCTCGAGCAGTACTTC.

This clone was found once. This rearrangement joins TRBV28 to TRBJ1-1; no definite D call. The germline V gene has CDR1 MDHEN and CDR2 SYDVKM. The V gene lost 5 bases and the J gene lost 4 bases, with 11 bases spanning the gap. There are 13 residues in the CDR3. In DNA form, the CDR3 reads TGTGCCAGCAGTCAACCGAGGATCACTGAAGCTTTCTTT. Protein: CASSQPRITEAFF. Complete variable domain (other parts from reference TRBV28 and TRBJ1-1): DVKVTQSSRYLVKRTGEKVFLECVQDMDHENMFWYRQDPGLGLRLIYFSYDVKMKEKGDIPEGYSVSREKKERFSLILESASTNQTSMYLCASSQPRITEAFFGQGTRLTVV.

This chain joins TRBV30 and TRBJ1-2; D not resolved. Per the germline V gene, CDR1 is GTSNPN and CDR2 is SVGIG (reference sequence). V lost 8 bases to trimming and J lost 8 bases, with 18 bases between them. CDR3 length equals 12 residues. The CDR3, as DNA: TGTGCCGGCAAAGGCAGCGGACGGGGCTACACCTTC. Translating gives CAGKGSGRGYTF.

The CDR3 sequence is CASSFFDLDTQYF. The CDR3 bases are TGTGCCAGCAGCTTCTTCGACTTAGATACGCAGTATTTT. The genes are TRBV7-2 and TRBJ2-3; unclear D gene. V was clipped by 3 bases and J by 5 bases, with 9 bases between them. The CDR3 spans 13 residues. In germline, CDR1 is SGHTA, CDR2 FQGNSA. The full variable domain, completed using reference TRBV7-2 and TRBJ2-3, is GAGVSQSPSNKVTEKGKDVELRCDPISGHTALYWYRQSLGQGLEFLIYFQGNSAPDKSGLPSDRFSAERTGGSVSTLTIQRTQQEDSAVYLCASSFFDLDTQYFGPGTRLTVL.

Here the CDR3 DNA reads TGTGCCATCGGCGCAGGGACAAATCAGCCCCAGCATTTT. Translating gives CAIGAGTNQPQHF. The chain recombines TRBV10-3 with TRBJ1-5; tentatively, D is TRBD1 (6 bases). Germline CDR1 is ENHRY and CDR2 is SYGVKD. The V end was cut by 8 bases, the J end by 4 bases, with 12 bases between. This CDR3 contains 13 residues.

V and J are TRBV7-8 and TRBJ2-7, with D tentatively TRBD1 (5 bases). Germline lookup yields CDR1 SGHVS and CDR2 FQNEAQ. The V end was cut by 5 bases, the J end by 5 bases, with 13 bases between. This CDR3 has 13 residues. CDR3 DNA sequence: TGTGCCAGCAGCCCTGCAGGGTCCCACGAGCAGTACTTC. Amino acids: CASSPAGSHEQYF.

This chain connects TRBV9 to TRBJ2-2; 10 bases map to TRBD2. Germline assignment: CDR1 SGDLS and CDR2 YYNGEE. V shed 2 bases and J 5 bases; nucleotides not matched to a gene: 6. This CDR3 has 16 amino acids. The CDR3 bases are TGTGCCAGCAGCGTCCCAGCGGGGGGGCAGACCGGGGAGCTGTTTTTT. It specifies CASSVPAGGQTGELFF.